This paragraph covers one T cell receptor beta chain sequence. This clone was found once. The target of this receptor is not known. There are no base qualities to consult, and no much larger clone falls within one base. The CDR3, from cysteine to phenylalanine, totals 13 residues. The retained sequence is limited to the CDR3, 39 bases, with the frame set at the first base. The data stem from a study of blood T cell repertoires in COVID-19 (dated by TCRdb to the early 2020s). At the level of the whole study: The collaborator samples originated in the United States, Italy and Spain and spanned the acute and convalescent phases of COVID-19. The prospective study material was composed of cDNA or gDNA derived from T cells, B-cell-depleted T cells, or PBMCs. The dataset comprised deeply sampled blood TCRbeta repertoires from subjects exposed to, actively infected with, or recovered from COVID-19. The repertoires were released in a freely available public database intended as a resource for research on the immune response to SARS-CoV-2. The samples were drawn from two sources: the first 160 participants of the ongoing ImmuneRACE study, and fewer than 1,500 subjects contributed by 6 global collaborators. The sample metadata nearly always contained a de-identified subject ID, COVID-19 status, age in years and sex. Where HLA class I and class II types were available, the types were taken from metadata supplied by the sample provider, not from assay-based typing. Overall study outcomes, separate from this receptor: The amount of clinical and demographic metadata varied by source and participant and was provided uncurated.

The immunoSEQ Assay, a bias-controlled multiplex PCR, was used to amplify TCRbeta CDR3 regions from genomic DNA. In the source study's methods: The number of nucleated cells in each sample was estimated from the amplification of reference gene primers within the assay. To quantify the absolute abundance of each unique TCRbeta CDR3 rearrangement, sequence reads were collapsed and filtered. For each sample, productive Simpson clonality was calculated as the square root of Simpson's diversity index over productive rearrangements. TCRdb re-hosts the immuneACCESS table, in-frame sequences only. Its copies lack some clones; in the studies checked, an unresolved V gene accounts for under half of them, and the cause for the rest is not known. From that table come the V and J calls and clone size; the DNA was used to work out D and trimming. Here the sample has 150,000 or so clones; around nine tenths occur a single time. The ten largest clones represent 0.45% to 0.65% of the sample.

Whole blood was collected in K2EDTA tubes by collaborating institutions according to the institutions' own protocols. For TCRbeta analysis, collaborators shipped samples as frozen whole blood, isolated PBMCs, or DNA extracted from either of those sample types. The chain uses TRBV21-1 and TRBJ1-1. TRBV21-1 is flagged as a pseudogene. The sample taken for sequencing was peripheral blood. This clonotype originated in a man aged 50-59 years with acute or convalescent COVID-19. The nucleotide sequence reads as follows: TGTGCCAGCAGCAAGGGGCGCGGAGGGAACGCTTTCTTT. Translated, this is CASSKGRGGNAFF.